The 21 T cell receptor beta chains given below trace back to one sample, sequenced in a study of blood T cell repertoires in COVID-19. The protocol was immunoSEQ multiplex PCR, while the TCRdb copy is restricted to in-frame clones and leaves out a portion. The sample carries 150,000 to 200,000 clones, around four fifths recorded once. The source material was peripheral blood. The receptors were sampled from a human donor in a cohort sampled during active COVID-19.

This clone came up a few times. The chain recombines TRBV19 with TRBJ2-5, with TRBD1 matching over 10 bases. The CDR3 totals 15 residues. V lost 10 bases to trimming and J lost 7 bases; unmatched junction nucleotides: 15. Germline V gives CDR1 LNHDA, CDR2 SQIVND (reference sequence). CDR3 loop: CATQLGQGSEGTQYF. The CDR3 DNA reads TGTGCCACTCAACTGGGACAGGGGTCGGAGGGGACCCAGTACTTC.

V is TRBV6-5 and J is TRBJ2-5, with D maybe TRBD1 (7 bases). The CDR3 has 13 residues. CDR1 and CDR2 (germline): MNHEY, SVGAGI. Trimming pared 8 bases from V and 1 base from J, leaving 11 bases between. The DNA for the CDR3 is TGTGCCAGCCAGGGGGGACTCCAAGAGACCCAGTACTTC. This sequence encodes CASQGGLQETQYF.

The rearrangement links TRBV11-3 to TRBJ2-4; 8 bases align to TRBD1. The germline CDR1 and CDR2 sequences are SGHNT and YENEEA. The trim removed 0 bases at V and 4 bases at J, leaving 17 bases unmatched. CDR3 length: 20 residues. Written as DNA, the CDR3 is TGTGCCAGCAGCTTAGAGTTGTTTAGGGGACAGGCATCTTTTAAAAACATTCAGTACTTC. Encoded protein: CASSLELFRGQASFKNIQYF.

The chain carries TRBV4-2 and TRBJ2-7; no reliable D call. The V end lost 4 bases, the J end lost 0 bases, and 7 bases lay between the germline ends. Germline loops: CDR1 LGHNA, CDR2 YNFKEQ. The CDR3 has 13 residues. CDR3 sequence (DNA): TGTGCCAGCAGCCTTACGAGCTCCTACGAGCAGTACTTC. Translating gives CASSLTSSYEQYF.

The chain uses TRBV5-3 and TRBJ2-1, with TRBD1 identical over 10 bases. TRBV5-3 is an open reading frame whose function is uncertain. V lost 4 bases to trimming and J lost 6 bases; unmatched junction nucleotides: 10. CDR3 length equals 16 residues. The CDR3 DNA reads TGTGCCAGAAGCAAATTCCGGGACAGGGGATGCAATGAGCAGTTCTTC. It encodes CARSKFRDRGCNEQFF.

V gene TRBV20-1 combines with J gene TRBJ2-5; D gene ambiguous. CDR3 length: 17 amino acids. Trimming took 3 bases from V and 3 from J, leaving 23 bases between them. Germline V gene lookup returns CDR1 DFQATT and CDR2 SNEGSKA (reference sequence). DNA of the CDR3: TGCAGTGCTAGTGGCACGAAGGTCAGGATTGATAAAGAGACCCAGTACTTC. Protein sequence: CSASGTKVRIDKETQYF.

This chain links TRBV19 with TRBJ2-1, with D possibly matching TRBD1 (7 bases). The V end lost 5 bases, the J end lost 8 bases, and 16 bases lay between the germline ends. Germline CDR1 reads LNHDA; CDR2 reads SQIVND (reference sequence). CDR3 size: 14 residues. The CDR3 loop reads CASSLYRGGDEQFF. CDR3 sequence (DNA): TGTGCCAGTAGTCTGTACAGGGGAGGCGATGAGCAGTTCTTC.

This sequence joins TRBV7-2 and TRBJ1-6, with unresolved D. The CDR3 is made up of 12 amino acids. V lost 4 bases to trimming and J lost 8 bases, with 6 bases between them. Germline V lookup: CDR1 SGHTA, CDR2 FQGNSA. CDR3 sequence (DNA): TGTGCCAGCAGCTATCCCTATTCACCCCTCCACTTT. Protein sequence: CASSYPYSPLHF.

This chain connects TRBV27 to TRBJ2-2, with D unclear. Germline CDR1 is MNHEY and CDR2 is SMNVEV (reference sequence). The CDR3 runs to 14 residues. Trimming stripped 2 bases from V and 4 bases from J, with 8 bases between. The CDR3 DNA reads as TGTGCCAGCAGTTTACCTACTGGCACCGGGGAGCTGTTTTTT. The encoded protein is CASSLPTGTGELFF.

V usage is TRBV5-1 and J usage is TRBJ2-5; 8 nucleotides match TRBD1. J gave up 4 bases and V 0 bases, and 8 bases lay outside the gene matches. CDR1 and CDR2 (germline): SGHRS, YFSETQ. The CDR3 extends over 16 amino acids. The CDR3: CASSLDRGSKLETQYF. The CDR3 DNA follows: TGCGCCAGCAGCTTGGACAGGGGGTCCAAACTAGAGACCCAGTACTTC.

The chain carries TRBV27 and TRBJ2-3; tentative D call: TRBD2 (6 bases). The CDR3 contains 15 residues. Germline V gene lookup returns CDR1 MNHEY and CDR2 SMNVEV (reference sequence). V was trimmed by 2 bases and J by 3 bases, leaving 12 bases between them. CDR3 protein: CASSLGGRGTDTQYF. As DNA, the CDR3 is TGTGCCAGCAGTTTAGGGGGGAGAGGTACAGATACGCAGTATTTT.

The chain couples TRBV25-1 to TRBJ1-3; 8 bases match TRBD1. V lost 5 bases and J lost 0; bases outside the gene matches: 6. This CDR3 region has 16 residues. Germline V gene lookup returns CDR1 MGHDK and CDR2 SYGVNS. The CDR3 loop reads CASSNPGGRSGNTIYF. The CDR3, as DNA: TGTGCCAGCAGTAACCCAGGGGGCCGCTCTGGAAACACCATATATTTT.

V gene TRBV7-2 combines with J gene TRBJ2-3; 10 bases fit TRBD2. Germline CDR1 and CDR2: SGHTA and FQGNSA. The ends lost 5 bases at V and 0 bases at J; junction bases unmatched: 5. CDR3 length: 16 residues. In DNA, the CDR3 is TGTGCCAGCAGCCGGACTAGCGGTTCTAGCACAGATACGCAGTATTTT. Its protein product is CASSRTSGSSTDTQYF. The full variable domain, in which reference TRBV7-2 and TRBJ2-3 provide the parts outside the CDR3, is GAGVSQSPSNKVTEKGKDVELRCDPISGHTALYWYRQSLGQGLEFLIYFQGNSAPDKSGLPSDRFSAERTGGSVSTLTIQRTQQEDSAVYLCASSRTSGSSTDTQYFGPGTRLTVL.

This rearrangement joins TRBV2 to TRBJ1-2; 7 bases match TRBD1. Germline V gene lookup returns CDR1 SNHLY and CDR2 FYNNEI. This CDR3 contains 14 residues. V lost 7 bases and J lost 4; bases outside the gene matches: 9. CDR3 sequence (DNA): TGTGCCAGCATCGGCAGGGGGATGTCCTATGGCTACACCTTC. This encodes CASIGRGMSYGYTF. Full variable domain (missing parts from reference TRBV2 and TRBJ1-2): EPEVTQTPSHQVTQMGQEVILRCVPISNHLYFYWYRQILGQKVEFLVSFYNNEISEKSEIFDDQFSVERPDGSNFTLKIRSTKLEDSAMYFCASIGRGMSYGYTFGSGTRLTVV.

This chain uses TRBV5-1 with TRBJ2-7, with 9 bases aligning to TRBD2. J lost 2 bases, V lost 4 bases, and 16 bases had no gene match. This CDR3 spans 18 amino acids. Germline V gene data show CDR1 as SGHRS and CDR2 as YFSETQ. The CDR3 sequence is CASSRQSSGDKGTYEQYF. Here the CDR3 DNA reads TGCGCCAGCAGCAGGCAGTCTAGCGGGGATAAGGGGACCTACGAGCAGTACTTC.

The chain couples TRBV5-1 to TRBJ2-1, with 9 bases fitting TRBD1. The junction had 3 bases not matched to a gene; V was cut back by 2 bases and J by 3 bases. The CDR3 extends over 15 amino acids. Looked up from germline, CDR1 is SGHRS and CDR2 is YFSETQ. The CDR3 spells CASSLQGAFYNEQFF. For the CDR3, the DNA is TGCGCCAGCAGCTTACAGGGGGCATTCTACAATGAGCAGTTCTTC.

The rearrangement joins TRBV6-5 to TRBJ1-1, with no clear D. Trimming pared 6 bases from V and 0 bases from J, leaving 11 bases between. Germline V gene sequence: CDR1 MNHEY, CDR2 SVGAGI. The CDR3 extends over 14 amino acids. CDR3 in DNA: TGTGCCAGCAGACCGGGTCCTATGAACACTGAAGCTTTCTTT. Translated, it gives CASRPGPMNTEAFF.

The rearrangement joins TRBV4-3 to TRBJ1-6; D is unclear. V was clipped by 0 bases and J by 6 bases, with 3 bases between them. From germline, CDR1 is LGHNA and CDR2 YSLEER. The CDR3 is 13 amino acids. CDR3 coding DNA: TGCGCCAGCAGCCAAGACAGTAATTCACCCCTCCACTTT. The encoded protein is CASSQDSNSPLHF.

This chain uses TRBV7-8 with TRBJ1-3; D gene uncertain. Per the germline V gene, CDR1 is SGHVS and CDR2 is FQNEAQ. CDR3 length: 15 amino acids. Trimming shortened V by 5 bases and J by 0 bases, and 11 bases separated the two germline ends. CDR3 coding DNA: TGTGCCAGCAGCCGCCGGGGTACCTCTGGAAACACCATATATTTT. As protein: CASSRRGTSGNTIYF.

The CDR3 sequence: CASSEAFNQPQHF. As DNA, the CDR3 is TGTGCCAGCAGTGAAGCCTTTAATCAGCCCCAGCATTTT. This chain uses TRBV6-1 with TRBJ1-5; unclear D gene. In germline, CDR1 is MNHNS, CDR2 SASEGT. This CDR3 contains 13 residues. V gave up 0 bases and J gave up 4 bases, with 4 bases separating them.

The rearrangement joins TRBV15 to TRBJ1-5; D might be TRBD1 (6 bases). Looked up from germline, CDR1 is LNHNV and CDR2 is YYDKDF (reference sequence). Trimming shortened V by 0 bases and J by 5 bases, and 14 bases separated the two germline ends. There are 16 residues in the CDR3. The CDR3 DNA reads TGTGCCACCAGCAGAGATGGGCAGGGGACCGATCAGCCCCAGCATTTT. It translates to CATSRDGQGTDQPQHF.